This T cell receptor (beta chain) appears in the sequencing data of a study of OX40 agonist ivuxolimab in advanced cancers. Study-level background: More than 35% of patients had received prior checkpoint inhibitor therapy. Study-level results: In the 0.1 to 3.0 mg/kg range, CD4+ and CD8+ blood T cells had expanded clonally by week 6. Mean expanded clone counts were higher in CD8+ than CD4+ T cells.

As for this clone: The antigen remains unidentified.

J gave up 2 bases and V 5 bases, and 9 bases lay outside the gene matches. This CDR3 has 16 amino acids. Germline V gene lookup returns CDR1 MNHEY and CDR2 SMNVEV (reference sequence). The data were produced by immunoSEQ multiplex PCR, yet TCRdb's version contains in-frame clones alone and is incomplete. There are some 19,000 clones in the sample; 80% to 85% occur only once, and around 4% lies in the top ten. The chain joins TRBV27 to TRBJ2-4, with TRBD1 matching 7 bases. This sequence was found in an adult with an advanced solid tumor such as melanoma, head and neck, liver or kidney cancer. Here the sequenced sample was CD4+ or CD8+ T cells sorted from blood, taken in a trial of the OX40 agonist ivuxolimab. The CDR3 bases are TGTGCCAGCAGTCCTACAGGGGAAGGGACCAAAAACATTCAGTACTTC. Translating gives CASSPTGEGTKNIQYF.